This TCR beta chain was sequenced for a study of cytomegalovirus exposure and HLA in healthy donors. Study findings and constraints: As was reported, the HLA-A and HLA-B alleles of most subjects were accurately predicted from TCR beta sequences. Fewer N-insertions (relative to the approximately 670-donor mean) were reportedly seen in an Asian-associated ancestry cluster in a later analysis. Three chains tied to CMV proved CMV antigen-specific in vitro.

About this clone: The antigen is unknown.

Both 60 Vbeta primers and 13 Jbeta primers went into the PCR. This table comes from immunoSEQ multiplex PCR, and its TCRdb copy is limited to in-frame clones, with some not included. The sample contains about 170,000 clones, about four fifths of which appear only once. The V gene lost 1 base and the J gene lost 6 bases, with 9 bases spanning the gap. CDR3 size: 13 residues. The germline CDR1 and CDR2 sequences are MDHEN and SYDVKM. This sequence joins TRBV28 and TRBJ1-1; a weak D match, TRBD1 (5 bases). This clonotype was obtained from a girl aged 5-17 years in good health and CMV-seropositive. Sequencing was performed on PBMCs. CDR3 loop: CASSLSAGPEAFF. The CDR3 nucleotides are TGTGCCAGCAGTTTATCGGCAGGGCCTGAAGCTTTCTTT.